This T cell receptor beta chain was sequenced for a study of shared clonotypes between healthy human individuals. Study conclusions and caveats: The four-donor shared clonotypes exceeded non-shared clonotypes in generation probability, with non-shared ones scoring lower.

Each subset's genomic DNA was split evenly across several immunoSEQ plates. As originally analysed: Junction-only sequences without quality scores were provided by ImmunoSEQ, so filtering was different. TCRdb keeps only in-frame clones here, not all; method: immunoSEQ multiplex PCR. D and trimming were read from the DNA, whereas the V and J calls and clone size are those reported in that table. The sample consists of millions of clones, approximately 90% of them appearing once. Worth noting for this clone: The target antigen is unknown.

The CDR3 runs to 16 residues. Germline V CDR1 and CDR2: KGHSH, LQKENI. V lost 5 bases, J lost 3 bases, and 9 bases stayed unmatched. Sample: naive CD4+ T cells sorted from blood. Subset: CD45RA+ positively selected. The receptor was isolated from a man aged 18 to 30 in good health. The V call is TRBV18, the J call TRBJ1-4; 7 nucleotides align to TRBD1. The CDR3 coding sequence is TGTGCCAGCTCATCTCCAGGGGGGTCGGCTAATGAAAAACTGTTTTTT. Translating gives CASSSPGGSANEKLFF.